This TCR beta chain was identified during a study of PD-L1 blockade in urothelial cancer. Study background: From about 2014, patients received atezolizumab, given as 1,200 mg intravenously every 3 weeks. Blood yielded a median of around 150,000 T cells per sample.

Trimming removed 4 bases at V and 5 bases at J, with 7 bases between. Germline V CDR1 and CDR2: SGHVS, FQNEAQ. This CDR3 has 12 amino acids. Described time point: peripheral blood 6 weeks after treatment start. This table comes from immunoSEQ multiplex PCR, and its TCRdb copy is limited to in-frame clones, with some not included. The sample includes tens of thousands of clones, 86% seen only once; the top ten take roughly a tenth. This specimen was PBMCs, taken around atezolizumab (anti-PD-L1) treatment. This TCR was sampled from a man aged 55 to 70 with urothelial cancer. The chain joins TRBV7-8 to TRBJ2-3; D remains ambiguous. DNA of the CDR3: TGTGCCAGCAGCTCCGCCGGAGATACGCAGTATTTT. Its protein product is CASSSAGDTQYF.